Below, 10 T cell receptor beta chains from the same sample are listed, as sequenced in a study of CD8+CD57+ T cells in acquired aplastic anemia. Sequencing was done on patients that had shown CD8+CD57+ cell expansion by flow cytometry. Genomic DNA provided the template from which TCR beta VDJ and CDR3 profiles were obtained. TCRdb re-called the reads with MiXCR, one entry per CDR3 protein. The sample includes around 250,000 distinct CDR3 sequences, around 82% of them seen just once. The sequenced material came from sorted CD4+, CD8+, or CD8+CD57+ T cells (not recorded which) from PBMCs. Receptors originate from a human donor with aplastic anemia.

On this clonotype: The junction and the germline gene differ at one end; a read error may be behind it. The V gene is TRBV7-6, the J gene TRBJ2-1, with 9 nucleotides matching TRBD2. CDR3 size: 14 residues. CDR1 and CDR2 (germline): SGHVS, FNYEAQ. The CDR3 loop reads CASSLVGGREQLRF. The DNA of the CDR3 is TGTGCCAGCAGCTTAGTGGGCGGGAGGGAGCAGCTACGATTC.

This sequence joins TRBV9 and TRBJ2-7, with 8 positions matching TRBD2. The CDR3 consists of 14 residues. Germline V gene sequence: CDR1 SGDLS, CDR2 YYNGEE. The CDR3 loop reads CASRVAGGGGEQYV. The CDR3 coding sequence is TGTGCCAGCCGCGTAGCCGGGGGGGGAGGTGAGCAGTACGTC.

Remarks on this clonotype: At one of its ends the junction is not consistent with the germline gene, which may arise from a read error. The chain recombines TRBV7-9 with TRBJ2-3, with D unresolved. The CDR3 consists of 14 residues. The germline CDR1 and CDR2 sequences are SEHNR and FQNEAQ (reference sequence). CDR3: CASSSSGAPDFDPF. The CDR3, as DNA: TGTGCCAGCAGCTCCTCAGGTGCGCCGGATTTTGACCCTTTT.

The chain recombines TRBV7-3 with TRBJ2-7; TRBD1 aligns across 7 bases. Trimming removed 2 bases from V and 1 base from J; junction bases left unmatched: 14. The CDR3 runs to 18 residues. Germline CDR1 reads SGHTA; CDR2 reads FQGTGA. In nucleotides, the CDR3 is TGTGCCAGCAGCTTACAGTACGAAGGGACAGCCCTTTCCTACGAGCAGTACGTC. Protein product: CASSLQYEGTALSYEQYV.

This clonotype has at least ten counts. The chain uses TRBV2 and TRBJ2-7; TRBD1 matches at 12 bases. Trimming cost V 3 bases and J 0 bases; bases outside gene matches: 9. CDR1 is SNHLY and CDR2 is FYNNEI in the germline V gene. This CDR3 contains 18 residues. CDR3 coding DNA: TGTGCCAGCAGTGACCCGGGACAGGGGGCTCACAGCTCCTACGAGCAGTACTTC. It specifies CASSDPGQGAHSSYEQYF.

The table lists this clonotype with a count of one. A read error is likely, as this CDR3 ends without the conserved phenylalanine or tryptophan. The genes are TRBV2 and TRBJ2-7, with D possibly TRBD2 on 5 matching bases. V was trimmed by 6 bases and J by 5 bases, leaving 11 bases between them. The CDR3 covers 12 residues. The germline V gene encodes CDR1 SNHLY and CDR2 FYNNEI. For the CDR3, the DNA is TGTGCCAGCAGCTTGGAGAGGGACGAGCAGTACGAC. This translates into CASSLERDEQYD.

The chain combines TRBV5-5 with TRBJ2-1; TRBD2 aligns across 8 bases. The germline V gene encodes CDR1 SGHKS and CDR2 YYEKEE (reference sequence). The CDR3 runs 16 residues. The trim removed 4 bases at V and 8 bases at J, leaving 14 bases unmatched. Here the CDR3 reads CASSPERGGGSDEQFF. The CDR3 bases are TGTGCCAGCAGCCCTGAAAGAGGCGGGGGGAGCGATGAGCAGTTCTTC.

The gene calls are TRBV2 and TRBJ2-5; the match to TRBD1 covers 10 bases. From germline, CDR1 is SNHLY and CDR2 FYNNEI. CDR3 length equals 15 residues. The J segment lost 4 bases and the V segment lost 6 bases, leaving 8 bases of the junction unmatched. CDR3 loop: CASRGGQGSSETQYF. The CDR3 DNA sequence: TGTGCCAGCAGAGGGGGACAGGGGTCCTCAGAGACCCAGTACTTC.

This clonotype was detected only a few times. V and J are TRBV6-1 and TRBJ1-5, with 7 bases fitting TRBD1. CDR1 is MNHNS, CDR2 SASEGT, per germline. The CDR3 runs to 15 residues. J lost 5 bases, V lost 6 bases, and 10 bases had no gene match. The CDR3 DNA reads as TGTGCCAGCAGCCCTACCGGGACAGAGGATCAGCCCCAGCATTTT. As protein: CASSPTGTEDQPQHF.

Remarks on this clonotype: This CDR3 is missing its conserved last phenylalanine or tryptophan, likely due to a read error. The limits of the CDR3 on the DNA are not certain, so only TCRdb's listed CDR3 is given. The rearrangement joins TRBV7-9 to TRBJ2-3; the D call in the table, TRBD1, was not verified against the DNA. The CDR3 region is 13 residues in length, termini included. From germline, CDR1 is SEHNR and CDR2 FQNEAQ (reference sequence). CDR3 in amino acids: CASSSRGGGLTDT.